This TCR beta chain came from a study of T-cell reconstitution after alpha-beta-depleted transplantation in children. Study-wide results and limits: By about two months after transplant, alpha-beta T cells reportedly arose from several hundred graft clones that had expanded. For some patients, TCRbeta diversity was high at day 60 because of recipient T cells and thymic progenitors that survived. One year after transplant, T-cell counts and diversity came mostly from newly produced T cells.

CDR3 length equals 15 residues. The germline gives CDR1 SEHNR, CDR2 FQNEAQ (reference sequence). J was trimmed by 4 bases and V by 4 bases; bases with no gene match: 6. About this clonotype itself: Its antigen is not known.

A library of TCRbeta sequences, prepared with unique molecular identifiers, was generated. One entry per CDR3 protein results from TCRdb running MiXCR on the PCR reads. The sample contains 40,000 to 60,000 distinct CDR3 sequences, nearly 9.5% of which appear only once. The sample consisted of PBMCs, mostly from graft donor cells, taken 60 days after TCRalphabeta/CD19-depleted stem cell transplant. This chain connects TRBV7-9 to TRBJ1-4, with 7 bases that match TRBD1. This receptor was obtained from a male patient aged 2-15 years who had a stem cell transplant for chronic granulomatous disease, so the T cells may come from the graft donor. The CDR3 DNA is TGTGCCAGCAGCTCGCGGGACAGATATAATGAAAAACTGTTTTTT. Protein sequence: CASSSRDRYNEKLFF. The complete variable domain, with remaining parts taken from reference TRBV7-9 and TRBJ1-4, reads DTGVSQNPRHKITKRGQNVTFRCDPISEHNRLYWYRQTLGQGPEFLTYFQNEAQLEKSRLLSDRFSAERPKGSFSTLEIQRTEQGDSAMYLCASSSRDRYNEKLFFGSGTQLSVL.